This T cell receptor (beta chain) was documented in a study of control samples from healthy donors and cancer patients. Germline V gene sequence: CDR1 LGHNT, CDR2 FRNRAP. V was clipped by 2 bases and J by 4 bases, with 11 bases between them. The CDR3 has 14 residues. Using immunoSEQ multiplex PCR, the repertoire was profiled, and TCRdb retains in-frame clones only, with some absent. The sample shows about 150,000 clones, approximately 91% of them seen only once. In this sample, this clone turned up a few times. The chain is built from TRBV12-5 and TRBJ1-1; tentatively, D is TRBD1 (5 bases). The TCR sequence derives from a man aged 25 to 40 in good health. Material for sequencing was blood. The DNA of the CDR3 is TGTGCTAGTGGTTTGTCTAATAGGGGCACTGAAGCTTTCTTT. Translation gives CASGLSNRGTEAFF.